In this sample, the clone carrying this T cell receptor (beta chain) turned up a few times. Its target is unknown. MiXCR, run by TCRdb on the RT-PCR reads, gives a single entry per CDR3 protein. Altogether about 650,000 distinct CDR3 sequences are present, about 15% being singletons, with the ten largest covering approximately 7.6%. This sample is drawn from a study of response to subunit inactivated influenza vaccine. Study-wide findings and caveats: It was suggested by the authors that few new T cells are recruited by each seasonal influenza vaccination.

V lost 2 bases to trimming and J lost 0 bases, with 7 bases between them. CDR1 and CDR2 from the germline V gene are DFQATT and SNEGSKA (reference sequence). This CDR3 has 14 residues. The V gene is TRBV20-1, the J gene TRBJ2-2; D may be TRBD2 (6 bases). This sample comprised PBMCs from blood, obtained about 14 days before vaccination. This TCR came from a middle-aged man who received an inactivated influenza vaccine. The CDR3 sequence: CSARSGANTGELFF. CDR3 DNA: TGCAGTGCTAGATCGGGAGCGAACACCGGGGAGCTGTTTTTT.